The clone carrying this T cell receptor beta chain has only a few counts. Its matching antigen is unknown. With 6 bases removed from V and 0 bases from J, the gap between germline ends came to 6 bases. The germline V gene encodes CDR1 MNHNS and CDR2 SASEGT. This CDR3 spans 13 amino acids. MiXCR was run by TCRdb on the 5' RACE reads, yielding one entry per CDR3 protein. The table has under 400,000 distinct CDR3 sequences, more than 9% seen once. The entry originates in a study of T cells after yellow fever vaccination. Whole-study findings and limits: By day 5 rather than day 15, the secondary response had peaked, though it was weaker. Clonotypes shared by both compartments, CD4 and CD8, made up a small share.

The sequence came from a man younger than 35 who received the YFV17D yellow fever vaccine. Material: PBMCs, obtained on the day of the first yellow fever vaccination. This chain joins TRBV6-1 and TRBJ2-1, with D unclear. CDR3 region: CASSPYSYNEQFF. The DNA of the CDR3 is TGTGCCAGCAGCCCCTACTCCTACAATGAGCAGTTCTTC.